A single sample gave rise to the 28 T cell receptor beta chains below, sequenced in a study of vaccination and CD4 T cells after COVID-19. These TCRs' antigens remain unknown. The treatment here: roughly ten-day PBMC culture with coronavirus spike peptide pools or control peptides (ViraFEST assay). Pre-COVID-19 pandemic sampling (2011-2018) yielded the unexposed donor's CD4+ T cells. Oncomine TCR Beta short-read sequencing was applied to DNA from cultured CD4+ T cells. Cultured CD4+ T cells yielded the extracted genomic DNA. TCRdb reanalysed the PCR reads using MiXCR and keeps one entry per CDR3 protein. The table lists about 9,700 distinct CDR3 sequences, 30% to 45% of them singletons. The sequencing sample was made of CD4+ T cells from blood, cultured in vitro. The receptors derive from a human donor in good health.

This chain joins TRBV7-9 and TRBJ2-5, with D tentatively TRBD1 or TRBD2 (7 bases each). V lost 1 base and J lost 4, with 31 bases in between. The germline V gene has CDR1 SEHNR and CDR2 FQNEAQ (reference sequence). CDR3 length equals 21 residues. CDR3 protein: CASSLGQPHGGDRDLRETQYF. The CDR3 nucleotides are TGTGCCAGCAGCTTAGGCCAACCCCATGGGGGGGACAGAGACCTGAGAGAGACCCAGTACTTC.

V and J are TRBV20-1 and TRBJ2-7, with D possibly being TRBD2 (7 bases). The CDR3 runs 14 residues. V was cut by 5 bases and J by 1 base, with 15 bases left in between. Germline loops: CDR1 DFQATT, CDR2 SNEGSKA (reference sequence). DNA of the CDR3: TGCAGTGCTCGGGGGGCAACCAGATCCTACGAGCAGTACTTC. Its protein is CSARGATRSYEQYF.

In its sample, this clonotype was seen a few times. The chain recombines TRBV27 with TRBJ2-7; D possibly uses TRBD1 or TRBD2 (5 bases each). Trimming removed 6 bases from V and 4 bases from J, with 19 bases in between. The germline gives CDR1 MNHEY, CDR2 SMNVEV (reference sequence). The CDR3 is 15 residues long. The CDR3 DNA is TGTGCCAGCAGCCCCCGCTTCCAGGGACCGTACGAGCAGTACTTC. This encodes CASSPRFQGPYEQYF.

This rearrangement joins TRBV19 to TRBJ2-3; 9 bases match TRBD1. CDR1 is LNHDA and CDR2 is SQIVND in the germline V gene (reference sequence). CDR3 length: 15 residues. After removal of 3 bases from V and 6 bases from J, the junction contained 7 bases not matched to a gene. The CDR3 spells CASSIGSGQGDTQYF. The CDR3 DNA reads TGTGCCAGTAGTATCGGTTCCGGACAGGGGGATACGCAGTATTTT.

This clonotype showed up just a few times. J is TRBJ2-3 and V is TRBV20-1, with 13 bases identical to TRBD2. Germline V gene data show CDR1 as DFQATT and CDR2 as SNEGSKA (reference sequence). The CDR3 runs 13 residues. The junction had 0 bases not matched to a gene; V was cut back by 5 bases and J by 4 bases. CDR3 protein: CSAGLAGADTQYF. The CDR3 DNA reads TGCAGTGCTGGACTAGCGGGAGCAGATACGCAGTATTTT.

This clonotype was counted only a few times. The rearrangement uses TRBV29-1 and TRBJ1-1, with 9 bases that match TRBD1. This CDR3 comprises 13 residues. Germline V gene lookup returns CDR1 SQVTM and CDR2 ANQGSEA. V dropped 8 bases and J dropped 6; count of bases not matched to a gene: 10. The CDR3 bases are TGCAGCCAAACACAGGGGGCGTCCCCTGAAGCTTTCTTT. Its protein is CSQTQGASPEAFF.

There are a few counts of this clonotype. DNA of the CDR3: TGTGCCAGCAGGGTAGGAAACTATGGCTACACCTTC. Protein: CASRVGNYGYTF. The rearrangement links TRBV28 to TRBJ1-2; D gene ambiguous. The CDR3 contains 12 residues. Germline V gives CDR1 MDHEN, CDR2 SYDVKM. Trimming removed 6 bases at V and 2 bases at J, with 7 bases between.

In its sample, this clonotype was seen a few times. The gene calls are TRBV7-9 and TRBJ2-3, with D uncertain. V dropped 10 bases and J dropped 1 base, with 12 bases sitting between them. This CDR3 has 13 amino acids. Per germline, CDR1 SEHNR and CDR2 FQNEAQ (reference sequence). The CDR3 DNA reads TGTGCCACCGATTCCCACCGCACAGATACGCAGTATTTT. It yields the protein CATDSHRTDTQYF.

This clonotype is classed as medium-sized. The gene calls are TRBV7-2 and TRBJ1-2, with TRBD1 as a possible D gene (6 bases). The ends were cut back, 4 bases at V and 8 bases at J, with 17 bases in the middle. CDR3 length: 14 amino acids. Germline CDR1 is SGHTA and CDR2 is FQGNSA. CDR3 protein: CASSSDRIGGGYTF. As DNA, the CDR3 is TGTGCCAGCAGCTCCGACAGGATAGGTGGGGGCTACACCTTC.

The chain carries TRBV28 and TRBJ1-2; TRBD1 is a possible D gene (5 bases). The CDR3 is 12 residues long. With 8 bases removed from V and 2 bases from J, the gap between germline ends came to 9 bases. Germline CDR1 MDHEN, CDR2 SYDVKM. CDR3 protein: CASVNRNYGYTF. In DNA, the CDR3 is TGTGCCAGCGTCAACAGGAACTATGGCTACACCTTC.

The rearrangement uses TRBV19 and TRBJ2-7, with D possibly matching TRBD1 (6 bases). The ends were cut back, 0 bases at V and 0 bases at J, with 9 bases in the middle. Germline assignment: CDR1 LNHDA and CDR2 SQIVND (reference sequence). The CDR3 consists of 15 residues. CDR3 residues: CASSIDQGSSYEQYF. The DNA of the CDR3 is TGTGCCAGTAGTATAGATCAGGGGAGCTCCTACGAGCAGTACTTC. The variable domain in full, completed from reference TRBV19 and TRBJ2-7, reads DGGITQSPKYLFRKEGQNVTLSCEQNLNHDAMYWYRQDPGQGLRLIYYSQIVNDFQKGDIAEGYSVSREKKESFPLTVTSAQKNPTAFYLCASSIDQGSSYEQYFGPGTRLTVT.

This clonotype was recorded once. The V gene is TRBV5-1, the J gene TRBJ2-1; 8 bases match TRBD2. With V trimmed by 0 bases and J by 8 bases, 4 bases remained unmatched. The CDR3 length is 14 residues. From germline, CDR1 is SGHRS and CDR2 YFSETQ. The CDR3 protein is CASSLGLAGDEQFF. The CDR3 bases are TGCGCCAGCAGCTTGGGGCTAGCGGGCGATGAGCAGTTCTTC.

This sequence joins TRBV20-1 and TRBJ2-1, with a weak D call TRBD1 (5 bases). Deletions cut 3 bases from V and 3 bases from J, with 12 bases between. Germline values: CDR1 DFQATT, CDR2 SNEGSKA (reference sequence). The CDR3 covers 14 residues. In DNA, the CDR3 is TGCAGTGCTAGTTCTCCAGGGCACTACAATGAGCAGTTCTTC. Residues: CSASSPGHYNEQFF.

This clonotype has more than one count but fewer than ten. The rearrangement uses TRBV6-1 and TRBJ2-5; 9 bases are shared with TRBD1. CDR1 and CDR2 from the germline V gene are MNHNS and SASEGT. The ends lost 7 bases at V and 5 bases at J; junction bases unmatched: 8. The CDR3 extends over 14 amino acids. The DNA for the CDR3 is TGTGCCAGCACCCTACAGGGGGCTGGGGAGACCCAGTACTTC. Its protein is CASTLQGAGETQYF.

The chain joins TRBV7-2 to TRBJ2-1; tentatively, D is TRBD2 (5 bases). The CDR3 contains 13 residues. V was cut by 1 base and J by 10 bases, with 11 bases left in between. The germline gives CDR1 SGHTA, CDR2 FQGNSA. Here the CDR3 DNA reads TGTGCCAGCAGCTTAGGGGAGCTGATGGAGCAGTTCTTC. Translated, it gives CASSLGELMEQFF.

This clonotype came up a few times. J is TRBJ1-6 and V is TRBV25-1; TRBD1 aligns across 8 bases. Germline values: CDR1 MGHDK, CDR2 SYGVNS. The CDR3 is made up of 16 amino acids. Unmatched junction bases numbered 9, after V lost 1 base and J lost 10 bases. The DNA of the CDR3 is TGTGCCAGCAGTGAATGGTTGATACAGGGGGTCTCACCCCTCCACTTT. It codes for CASSEWLIQGVSPLHF.

This clonotype has only a few counts. The rearrangement links TRBV6-2 or TRBV6-3 to TRBJ1-2; D is undetermined. The V end was cut by 10 bases, the J end by 4 bases, with 19 bases between. The CDR3 spans 14 residues. CDR1 and CDR2 (germline): MNHEY, SVGEGT. In DNA, the CDR3 is TGTGCCATCTCCAATGCCGGGCCAACCTATGGCTACACCTTC. Translated, it gives CAISNAGPTYGYTF.

This CDR3 is CASSPSVIPYEQYF. The CDR3 DNA reads TGTGCCAGCAGCCCCAGTGTTATCCCCTACGAGCAGTACTTC. This sequence joins TRBV7-6 and TRBJ2-7; no firm D call. CDR3 size: 14 residues. Deletions cut 5 bases from V and 2 bases from J, with 13 bases between. The germline V gene encodes CDR1 SGHVS and CDR2 FNYEAQ.

With respect to this clonotype: The junction does not match germline at one end; this may be a read error. The chain couples TRBV20-1 to TRBJ2-2; perhaps TRBD1 as D (6 bases). This CDR3 spans 15 amino acids. The V gene's germline CDR1 is DFQATT and CDR2 SNEGSKA (reference sequence). The CDR3 nucleotides read TGCGGTGCTAGAGTACAGGGTCATGTCACCGGGGAGCTGTTTTTT. This gives the protein CGARVQGHVTGELFF.

The chain recombines TRBV11-1 with TRBJ2-5; the D call may be TRBD1 or TRBD2 (5 bases each). Trimming pared 1 base from V and 7 bases from J, leaving 19 bases between. Germline loops: CDR1 SGHAT, CDR2 FQDESV (reference sequence). The CDR3 is 16 residues long. The DNA for the CDR3 is TGTGCCAGCAGCTTAGACATCCGGGTCCATGGGGGGACCCAGTACTTC. Encoded protein: CASSLDIRVHGGTQYF. Combining the CDR3 with reference TRBV11-1 and TRBJ2-5 gives the whole variable domain EAEVAQSPRYKITEKSQAVAFWCDPISGHATLYWYRQILGQGPELLVQFQDESVVDDSQLPKDRFSAERLKGVDSTLKIQPAELGDSAMYLCASSLDIRVHGGTQYFGPGTRLLVL.

J is TRBJ1-3 and V is TRBV5-5, with D unresolved. The V end was cut by 2 bases, the J end by 7 bases, with 4 bases between. The CDR3 sequence is 11 residues long. Germline V gene data show CDR1 as SGHKS and CDR2 as YYEKEE (reference sequence). The CDR3 loop is CASSFGNTIYF. The DNA of the CDR3 is TGTGCCAGCAGCTTCGGGAACACCATATATTTT.

The V gene is TRBV3-1, the J gene TRBJ1-2; D uncertain. Trimming cost V 0 bases and J 8 bases, with 10 bases left between them. The CDR3 is 13 amino acids. The germline gives CDR1 LGHDT, CDR2 YNNKEL (reference sequence). CDR3 nucleotide sequence: TGTGCCAGCAGCCAAGAGCCCCAAGAGGGCTACACCTTC. This translates into CASSQEPQEGYTF.

The V gene is TRBV20-1, the J gene TRBJ1-1; D unclear. V lost 0 bases and J 3 bases, leaving 5 bases between the germline ends. This CDR3 has 12 residues. Germline V CDR1 and CDR2: DFQATT, SNEGSKA (reference sequence). The CDR3 DNA is TGCAGTGCTAGAGAGGACTACACTGAAGCTTTCTTT. It yields the protein CSAREDYTEAFF.

The CDR3 sequence: CASSSGLAGAWELFF. The CDR3 DNA follows: TGTGCCAGCAGTTCCGGACTAGCGGGAGCCTGGGAGCTGTTTTTT. The V gene is TRBV28, the J gene TRBJ2-2, with TRBD2 matching 13 bases. CDR1 and CDR2 from the germline V gene are MDHEN and SYDVKM. The CDR3 runs to 15 residues. V shed 4 bases and J 9 bases; nucleotides not matched to a gene: 5.

The chain is built from TRBV7-2 and TRBJ2-7; TRBD2 aligns across 7 bases. Looked up from germline, CDR1 is SGHTA and CDR2 is FQGNSA. Unmatched junction bases numbered 7, after V lost 2 bases and J lost 3 bases. This CDR3 spans 15 amino acids. The CDR3 region has the DNA TGTGCCAGCAGCTTAACAGCGGGAACCCACTACGAGCAGTACTTC. Amino acid sequence: CASSLTAGTHYEQYF.

This clonotype was picked up one time. This sequence joins TRBV2 and TRBJ2-7, with 8 bases aligning to TRBD2. CDR1 SNHLY and CDR2 FYNNEI come from the germline V gene. Trimming cost V 7 bases and J 6 bases; bases outside gene matches: 5. This CDR3 is built from 12 residues. The CDR3 DNA reads as TGTGCCAGCACAGCGGGAGTCCTCGAGCAGTACTTC. Its translation is CASTAGVLEQYF.

The chain employs TRBV6-2 or TRBV6-3 and TRBJ2-7, with D possibly TRBD1 on 6 matching bases. CDR3 length equals 16 residues. Trimming took off 5 bases at V and 0 bases at J, with 17 bases between the two ends. Germline values: CDR1 MNHEY, CDR2 SVGEGT. The CDR3 is CASSLPGQGSSYEQYF. CDR3 nucleotides: TGTGCCAGCAGTCTACCGGGACAAGGGAGCTCCTACGAGCAGTACTTC.

This clonotype was seen a few times. The chain is built from TRBV19 and TRBJ1-5, with a tentative D call TRBD1 (5 bases). CDR1 is LNHDA, CDR2 SQIVND, per germline (reference sequence). CDR3 length: 12 amino acids. Trimming stripped 7 bases from V and 5 bases from J, with 9 bases between. CDR3 in amino acids: CASNAGYQPQHF. The CDR3 coding sequence is TGTGCCAGTAATGCAGGGTATCAGCCCCAGCATTTT.